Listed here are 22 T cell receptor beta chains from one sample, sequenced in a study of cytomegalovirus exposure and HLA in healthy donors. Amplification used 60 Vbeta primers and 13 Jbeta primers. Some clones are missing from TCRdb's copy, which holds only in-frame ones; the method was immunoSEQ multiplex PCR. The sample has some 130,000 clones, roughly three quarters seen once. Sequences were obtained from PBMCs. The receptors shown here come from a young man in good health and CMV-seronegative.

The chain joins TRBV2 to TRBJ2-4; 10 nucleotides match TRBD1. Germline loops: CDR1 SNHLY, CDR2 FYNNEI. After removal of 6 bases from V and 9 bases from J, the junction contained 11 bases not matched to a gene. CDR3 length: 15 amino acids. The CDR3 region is CASRDRQGAPSIQYF. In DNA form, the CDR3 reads TGTGCCAGCAGAGACCGACAGGGGGCGCCCAGCATTCAGTACTTC.

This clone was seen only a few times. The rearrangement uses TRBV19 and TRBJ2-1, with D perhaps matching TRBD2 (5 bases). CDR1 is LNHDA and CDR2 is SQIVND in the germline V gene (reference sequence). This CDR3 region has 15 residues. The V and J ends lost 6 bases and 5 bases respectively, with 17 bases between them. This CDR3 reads CASREQLGGHNEQFF. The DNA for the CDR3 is TGTGCCAGTAGGGAGCAACTAGGAGGCCACAATGAGCAGTTCTTC.

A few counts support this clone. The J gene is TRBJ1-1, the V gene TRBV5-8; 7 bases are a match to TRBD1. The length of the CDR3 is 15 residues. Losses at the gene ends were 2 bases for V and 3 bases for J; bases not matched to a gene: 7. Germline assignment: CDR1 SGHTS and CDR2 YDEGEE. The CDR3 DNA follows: TGTGCCAGCAGCTTTTACAGGGGAACGGACACTGAAGCTTTCTTT. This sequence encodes CASSFYRGTDTEAFF.

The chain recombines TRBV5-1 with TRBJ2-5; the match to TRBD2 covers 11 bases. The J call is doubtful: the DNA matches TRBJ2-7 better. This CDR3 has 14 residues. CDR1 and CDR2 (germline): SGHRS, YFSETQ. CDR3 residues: CASSVTSGSNEQYF. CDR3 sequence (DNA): TGCGCCAGCAGCGTTACTAGCGGGAGTAACGAGCAGTACTTC.

DNA of the CDR3: TGTGCCAGCAGACCGGACAGATTCGGCCCCTACGAGCAGTACTTC. Its protein product is CASRPDRFGPYEQYF. The chain joins TRBV27 to TRBJ2-5; D possibly corresponds to TRBD1 (6 bases). The J call could be wrong; TRBJ2-7 is a better fit for the DNA end. CDR1 MNHEY and CDR2 SMNVEV come from the germline V gene (reference sequence). This CDR3 contains 15 residues.

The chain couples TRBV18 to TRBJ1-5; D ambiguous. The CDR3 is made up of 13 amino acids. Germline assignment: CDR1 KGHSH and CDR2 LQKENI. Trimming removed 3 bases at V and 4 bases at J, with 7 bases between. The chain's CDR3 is CASSPPGNQPQHF. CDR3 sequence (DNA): TGTGCCAGCTCACCGCCCGGGAATCAGCCCCAGCATTTT. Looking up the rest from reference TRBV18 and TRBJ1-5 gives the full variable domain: NAGVMQNPRHLVRRRGQEARLRCSPMKGHSHVYWYRQLPEEGLKFMVYLQKENIIDESGMPKERFSAEFPKEGPSILRIQQVVRGDSAAYFCASSPPGNQPQHFGDGTRLSIL.

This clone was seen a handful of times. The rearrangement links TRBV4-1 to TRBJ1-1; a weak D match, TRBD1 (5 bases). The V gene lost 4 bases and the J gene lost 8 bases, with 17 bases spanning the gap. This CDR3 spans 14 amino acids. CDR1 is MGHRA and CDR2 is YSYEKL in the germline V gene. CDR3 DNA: TGCGCCAGCAGCCGACCAGGAGGGCAGGGAGAAGCTTTCTTT. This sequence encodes CASSRPGGQGEAFF.

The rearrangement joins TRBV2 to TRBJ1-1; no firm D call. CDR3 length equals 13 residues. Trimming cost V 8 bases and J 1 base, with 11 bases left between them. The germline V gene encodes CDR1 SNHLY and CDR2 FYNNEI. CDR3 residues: CASVRAPNTEAFF. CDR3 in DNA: TGTGCCAGCGTGAGGGCCCCGAACACTGAAGCTTTCTTT.

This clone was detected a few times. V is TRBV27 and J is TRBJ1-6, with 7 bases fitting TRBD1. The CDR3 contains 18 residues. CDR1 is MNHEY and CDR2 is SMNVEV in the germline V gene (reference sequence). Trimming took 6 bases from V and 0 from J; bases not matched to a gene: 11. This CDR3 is CASSLGQTISSYNSPLHF. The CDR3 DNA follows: TGTGCCAGCAGCCTGGGACAGACCATTAGCTCCTATAATTCACCCCTCCACTTT.

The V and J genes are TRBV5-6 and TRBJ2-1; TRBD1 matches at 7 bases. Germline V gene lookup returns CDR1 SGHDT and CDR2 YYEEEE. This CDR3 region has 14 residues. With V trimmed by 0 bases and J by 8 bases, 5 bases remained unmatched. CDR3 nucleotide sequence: TGTGCCAGCAGCTTGGGACAGGGATACTATGAGCAGTTCTTC. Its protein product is CASSLGQGYYEQFF.

CDR3 region: CASSLLLAGGPYEQYV. In DNA, the CDR3 is TGTGCCAGCAGCCTCCTGCTAGCGGGAGGGCCCTACGAGCAGTACGTC. The genes are TRBV5-7 and TRBJ2-7; 12 positions match TRBD2. TRBV5-7 has ORF status, its function being uncertain. V lost 4 bases, J lost 2 bases, and 7 bases stayed unmatched. The CDR3 covers 16 residues.

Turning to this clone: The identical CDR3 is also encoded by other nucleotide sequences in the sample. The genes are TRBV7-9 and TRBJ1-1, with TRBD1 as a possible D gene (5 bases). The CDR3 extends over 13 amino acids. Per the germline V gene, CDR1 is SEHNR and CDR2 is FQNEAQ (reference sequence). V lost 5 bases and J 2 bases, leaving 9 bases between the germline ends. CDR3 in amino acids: CASSPQGNTEAFF. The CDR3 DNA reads TGTGCCAGCAGCCCCCAGGGCAACACTGAAGCTTTCTTT.

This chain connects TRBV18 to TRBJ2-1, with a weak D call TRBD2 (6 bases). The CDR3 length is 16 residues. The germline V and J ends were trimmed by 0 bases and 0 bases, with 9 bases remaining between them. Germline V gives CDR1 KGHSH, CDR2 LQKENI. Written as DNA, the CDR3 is TGTGCCAGCTCACCACCGGGGAGGAGCTCCTACAATGAGCAGTTCTTC. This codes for CASSPPGRSSYNEQFF.

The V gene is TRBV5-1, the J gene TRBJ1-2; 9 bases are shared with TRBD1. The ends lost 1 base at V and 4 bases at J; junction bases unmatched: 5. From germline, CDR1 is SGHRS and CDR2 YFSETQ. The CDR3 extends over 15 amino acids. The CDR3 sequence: CASSLTGGSGYGYTF. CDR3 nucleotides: TGCGCCAGCAGCTTGACAGGGGGCTCCGGCTATGGCTACACCTTC. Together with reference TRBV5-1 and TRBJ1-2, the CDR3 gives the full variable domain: KAGVTQTPRYLIKTRGQQVTLSCSPISGHRSVSWYQQTPGQGLQFLFEYFSETQRNKGNFPGRFSGRQFSNSRSEMNVSTLELGDSALYLCASSLTGGSGYGYTFGSGTRLTVV.

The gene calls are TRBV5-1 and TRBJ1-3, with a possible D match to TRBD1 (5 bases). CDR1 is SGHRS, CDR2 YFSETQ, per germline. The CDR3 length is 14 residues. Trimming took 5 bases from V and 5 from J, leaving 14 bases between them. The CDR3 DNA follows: TGCGCCAGCAGTCGGCAGGGTCTGAGAAACACCATATATTTT. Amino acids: CASSRQGLRNTIYF.

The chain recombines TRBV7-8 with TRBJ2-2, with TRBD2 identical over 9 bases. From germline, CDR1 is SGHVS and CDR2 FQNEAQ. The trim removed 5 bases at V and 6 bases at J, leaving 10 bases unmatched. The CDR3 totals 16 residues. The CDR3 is CASSPTSSGSPGELFF. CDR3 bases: TGTGCCAGCAGCCCGACGAGTAGCGGGAGCCCCGGGGAGCTGTTTTTT.

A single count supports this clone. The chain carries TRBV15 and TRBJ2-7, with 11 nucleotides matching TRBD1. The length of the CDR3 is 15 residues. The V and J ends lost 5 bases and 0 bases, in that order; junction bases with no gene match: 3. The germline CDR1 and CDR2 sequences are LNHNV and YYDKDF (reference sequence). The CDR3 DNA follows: TGTGCCACCAGCGGGGGGACAGGGGGCTCCTACGAGCAGTACTTC. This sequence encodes CATSGGTGGSYEQYF.

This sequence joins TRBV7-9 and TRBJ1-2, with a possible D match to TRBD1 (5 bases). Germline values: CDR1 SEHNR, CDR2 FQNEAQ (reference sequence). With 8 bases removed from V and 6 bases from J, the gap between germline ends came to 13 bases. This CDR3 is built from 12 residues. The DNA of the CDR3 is TGTGCCAGCTTGTCGGGGGTGGATGGCTACACCTTC. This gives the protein CASLSGVDGYTF.

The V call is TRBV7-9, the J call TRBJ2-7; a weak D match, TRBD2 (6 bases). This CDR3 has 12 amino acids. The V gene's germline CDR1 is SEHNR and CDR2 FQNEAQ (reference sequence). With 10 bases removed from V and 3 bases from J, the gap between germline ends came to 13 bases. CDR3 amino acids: CATAGGFYEQYF. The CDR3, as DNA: TGTGCCACCGCAGGAGGGTTCTACGAGCAGTACTTC.

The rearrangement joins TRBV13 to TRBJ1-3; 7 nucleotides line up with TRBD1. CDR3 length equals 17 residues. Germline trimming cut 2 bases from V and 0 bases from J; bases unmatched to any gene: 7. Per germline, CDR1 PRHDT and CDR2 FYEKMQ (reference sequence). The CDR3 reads CASSLSRGRPSGNTIYF. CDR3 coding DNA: TGTGCCAGCAGCTTATCCAGGGGGAGGCCCTCTGGAAACACCATATATTTT.

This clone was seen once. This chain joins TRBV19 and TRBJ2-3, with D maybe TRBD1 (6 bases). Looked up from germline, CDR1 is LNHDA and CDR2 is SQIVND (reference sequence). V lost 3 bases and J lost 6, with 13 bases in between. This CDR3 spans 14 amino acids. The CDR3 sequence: CASSIQGQFDTQYF. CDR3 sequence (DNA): TGTGCCAGTAGTATCCAGGGACAATTCGATACGCAGTATTTT.

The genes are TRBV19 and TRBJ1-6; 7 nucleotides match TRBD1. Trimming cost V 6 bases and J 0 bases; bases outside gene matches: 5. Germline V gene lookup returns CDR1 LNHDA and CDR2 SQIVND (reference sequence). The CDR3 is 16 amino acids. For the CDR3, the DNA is TGTGCCAGTAGGGGGGACAGTCGCTCCTATAATTCACCCCTCCACTTT. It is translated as CASRGDSRSYNSPLHF.